This paragraph covers one T cell receptor beta chain sequence. Its antigen is not known. This sample stems from a study of cytomegalovirus exposure and HLA in healthy donors. The PCR employed 60 Vbeta primers together with 13 Jbeta primers. Measured with immunoSEQ multiplex PCR; TCRdb has only the in-frame clones, and not every one. The data show over 150,000 clones, approximately 74% seen once. Germline values: CDR1 SGHAT, CDR2 FQNNGV. This CDR3 comprises 12 residues. Study-level findings and limits: Generally TCR sequences proved uncommon, though certain public TCRs appeared in numerous donors. Some V segments could not be told apart, so they were left out, TRBV6-2 and TRBV6-3 among them. Later, an analysis found that common viral pathogens appeared to be linked with several of the most significant clusters. The likely origin of a cluster of highly shared sequence variants was a sequencing artifact.

The chain recombines TRBV11-2 with TRBJ2-5; D remains unclear. The J call could be wrong; TRBJ2-7 is a better fit for the DNA end. Sequenced: PBMCs. The TCR originated in a woman younger than 45 in good health and CMV-seronegative. The CDR3 DNA is TGTGCCAGCAGCTTATCCCCCTACGAGCAGTACTTC. This gives the protein CASSLSPYEQYF.